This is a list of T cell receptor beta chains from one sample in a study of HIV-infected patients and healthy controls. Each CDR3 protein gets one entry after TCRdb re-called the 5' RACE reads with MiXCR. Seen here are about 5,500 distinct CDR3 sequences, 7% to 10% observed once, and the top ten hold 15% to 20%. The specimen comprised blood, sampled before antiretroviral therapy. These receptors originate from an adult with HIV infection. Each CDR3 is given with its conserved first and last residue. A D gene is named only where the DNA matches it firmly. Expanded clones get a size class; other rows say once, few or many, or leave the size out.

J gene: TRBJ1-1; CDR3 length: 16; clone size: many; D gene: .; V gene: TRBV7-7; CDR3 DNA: TGTGCCAGCAGCTCCCGGCAGGTCGATATGAACACTGAAGCTTTCTTT; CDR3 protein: CASSSRQVDMNTEAFF
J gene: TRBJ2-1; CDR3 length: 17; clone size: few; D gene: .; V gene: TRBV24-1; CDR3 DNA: TGTGCCACCAGTGATTTCCGGGGGGCTACAACTCACAATGAGCAGTTCTTC; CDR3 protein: CATSDFRGATTHNEQFF
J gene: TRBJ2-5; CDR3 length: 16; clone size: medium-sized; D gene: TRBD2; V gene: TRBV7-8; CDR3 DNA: TGTGCCAGCAGCCTCCAATTAAGACTAGCCGGAGAGACCCAGTACTTC; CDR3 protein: CASSLQLRLAGETQYF
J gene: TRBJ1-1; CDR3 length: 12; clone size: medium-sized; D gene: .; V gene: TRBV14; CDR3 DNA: TGTGCCAGCAGCCAACTCCGTGGTGAAGCTTTCTTT; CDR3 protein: CASSQLRGEAFF
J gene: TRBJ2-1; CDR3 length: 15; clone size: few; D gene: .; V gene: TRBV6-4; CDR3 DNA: TGTGCCAGCAGTGACTCGAAACGAGGGTCGGATGAGCAGTTCTTC; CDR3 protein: CASSDSKRGSDEQFF
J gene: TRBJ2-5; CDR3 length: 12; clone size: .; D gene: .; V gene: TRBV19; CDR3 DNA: TGTGCCAGTAAAGGGTCAGAAGAGACCCAGTACTTC; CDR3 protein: CASKGSEETQYF
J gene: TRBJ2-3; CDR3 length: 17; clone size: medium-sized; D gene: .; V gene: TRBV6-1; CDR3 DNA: TGTGCCAGCAGTGAAATGGCGTGGGTTTCTAACACAGATACGCAGTATTTT; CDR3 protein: CASSEMAWVSNTDTQYF
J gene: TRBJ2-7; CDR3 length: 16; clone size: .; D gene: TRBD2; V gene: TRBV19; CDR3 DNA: TGTGCCAGTAGTTCTGGACTAGCGCCTTTGATCGACGAGCAGTACTTC; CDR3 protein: CASSSGLAPLIDEQYF
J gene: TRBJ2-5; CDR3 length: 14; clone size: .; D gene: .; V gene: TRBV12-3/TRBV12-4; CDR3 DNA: TGTGCCAGCAGTTTTCCACAGGAGGAAGAGACCCAGTACTTC; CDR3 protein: CASSFPQEEETQYF
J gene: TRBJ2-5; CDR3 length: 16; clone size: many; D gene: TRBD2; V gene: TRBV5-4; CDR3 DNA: TGTGCCAGCAGCCCCGGGACTAGCGGTCTCCAAGAGACCCAGTACTTC; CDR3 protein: CASSPGTSGLQETQYF
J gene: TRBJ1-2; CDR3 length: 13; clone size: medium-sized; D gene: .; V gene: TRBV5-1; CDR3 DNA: TGCGCCAGCAGCTTACAGGGAGGGCATGGCTACACCTTC; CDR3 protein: CASSLQGGHGYTF
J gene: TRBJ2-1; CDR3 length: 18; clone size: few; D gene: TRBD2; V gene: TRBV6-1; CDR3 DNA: TGTGCCAGCCTCCCGGGACTAGCGGGAGGGGGGGCTTACAATGAGCAGTTCTTC; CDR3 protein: CASLPGLAGGGAYNEQFF
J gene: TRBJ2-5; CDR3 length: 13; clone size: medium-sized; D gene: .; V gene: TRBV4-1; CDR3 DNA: TGCGCCAGCAGCCAAGATCGACCAGAGACCCAGTACTTC; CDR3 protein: CASSQDRPETQYF
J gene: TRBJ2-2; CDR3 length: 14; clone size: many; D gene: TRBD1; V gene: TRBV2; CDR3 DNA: TGTGCCAGCAGATGGACAGGGAGCGCCGGGGAGCTGTTTTTT; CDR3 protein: CASRWTGSAGELFF
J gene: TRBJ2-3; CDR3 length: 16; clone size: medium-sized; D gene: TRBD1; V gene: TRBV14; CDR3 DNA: TGTGCCAGCAGCCCTATTTCCAGGGGGAAGGCAGATACGCAGTATTTT; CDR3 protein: CASSPISRGKADTQYF
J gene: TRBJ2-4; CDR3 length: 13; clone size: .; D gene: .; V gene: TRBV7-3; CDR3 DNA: TGTGCCAGCAGCCCCACCGGCGGAAACATTCAGTACTTC; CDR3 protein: CASSPTGGNIQYF
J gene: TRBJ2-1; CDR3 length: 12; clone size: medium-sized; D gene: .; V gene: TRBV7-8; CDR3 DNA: TGTGCCAGCAGCTTTAGGGAGAATGAGCAGTTCTTC; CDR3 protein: CASSFRENEQFF
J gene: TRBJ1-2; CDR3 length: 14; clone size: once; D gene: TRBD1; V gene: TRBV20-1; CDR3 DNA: TGCAGTGCTAGACAACCGGGACAGACCTATGGCTACACCTTC; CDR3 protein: CSARQPGQTYGYTF
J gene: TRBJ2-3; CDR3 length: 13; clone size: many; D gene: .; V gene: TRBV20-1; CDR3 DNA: TGCAGTGCTAGTCGAACCCACACAGATACGCAGTATTTT; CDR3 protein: CSASRTHTDTQYF
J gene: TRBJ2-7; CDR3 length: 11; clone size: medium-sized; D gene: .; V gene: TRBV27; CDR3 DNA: TGTGCCAGCAGTTCTGCCTACGAGCAGTACTTC; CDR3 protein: CASSSAYEQYF
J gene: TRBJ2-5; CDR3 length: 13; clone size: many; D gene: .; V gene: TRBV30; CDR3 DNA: TGTGCCTGGAGCGGGGCGTACCAAGAGACCCAGTACTTC; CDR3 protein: CAWSGAYQETQYF
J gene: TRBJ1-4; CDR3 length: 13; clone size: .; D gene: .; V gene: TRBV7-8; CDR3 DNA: TGTGCCAGCAGCTGGAGGGGGAATGAAAAACTGTTTTTT; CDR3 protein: CASSWRGNEKLFF
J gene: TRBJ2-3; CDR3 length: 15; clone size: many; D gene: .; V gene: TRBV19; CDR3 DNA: TGTGCCAGTAGTATTGGCAGGGGCTTCACAGATACGCAGTATTTT; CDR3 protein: CASSIGRGFTDTQYF
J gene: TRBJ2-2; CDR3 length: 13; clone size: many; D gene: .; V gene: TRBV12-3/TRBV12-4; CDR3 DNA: TGTGCCAGCACCACACCGAACACCGGGGAGCTGTTTTTT; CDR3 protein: CASTTPNTGELFF
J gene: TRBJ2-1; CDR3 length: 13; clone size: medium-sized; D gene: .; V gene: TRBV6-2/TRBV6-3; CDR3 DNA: TGTGCCAGCAGTTACGGGCAGGGATACGAGCAGTTCTTC; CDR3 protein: CASSYGQGYEQFF
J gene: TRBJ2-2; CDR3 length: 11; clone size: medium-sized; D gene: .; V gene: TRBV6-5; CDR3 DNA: TGTGCCAGCCGCTCGCCCGGGGAGCTGTTTTTT; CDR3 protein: CASRSPGELFF
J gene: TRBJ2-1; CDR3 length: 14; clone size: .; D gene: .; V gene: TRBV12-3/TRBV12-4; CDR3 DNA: TGTGCCAGCAGTTCGAGGTTCTCCTACAATGAGCAGTTCTTC; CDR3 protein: CASSSRFSYNEQFF
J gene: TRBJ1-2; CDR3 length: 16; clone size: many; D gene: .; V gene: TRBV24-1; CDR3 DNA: TGTGCCACCAGTGATTCCTCCCAGGGGACCGACTATGGCTACACCTTC; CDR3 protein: CATSDSSQGTDYGYTF
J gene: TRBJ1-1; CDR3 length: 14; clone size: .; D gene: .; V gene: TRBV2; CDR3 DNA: TGTGCCAGCAGTATAACGTACAGAAACACTGAAGCTTTCTTT; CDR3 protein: CASSITYRNTEAFF
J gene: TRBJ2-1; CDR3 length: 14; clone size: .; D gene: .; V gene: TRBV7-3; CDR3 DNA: TGTGCCAGCAGCCCCGACCCTAGCGATAATGAGCAGTTCTTC; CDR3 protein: CASSPDPSDNEQFF
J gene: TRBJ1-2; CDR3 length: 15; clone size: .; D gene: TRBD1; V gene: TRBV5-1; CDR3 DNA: TGCGCCAGCAGCGTACTGACAGGGGGCGACTATGGCTACACCTTC; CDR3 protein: CASSVLTGGDYGYTF
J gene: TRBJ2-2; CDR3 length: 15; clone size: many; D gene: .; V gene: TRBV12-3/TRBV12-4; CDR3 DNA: TGTGCCAGCAGTCGCAGGGGAGTGAACACCGGGGAGCTGTTTTTT; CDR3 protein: CASSRRGVNTGELFF
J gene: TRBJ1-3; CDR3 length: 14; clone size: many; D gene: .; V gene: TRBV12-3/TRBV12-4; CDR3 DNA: TGTGCCAGCAGTTTAGTGGGTTCAGGAAACACCATATATTTT; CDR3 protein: CASSLVGSGNTIYF